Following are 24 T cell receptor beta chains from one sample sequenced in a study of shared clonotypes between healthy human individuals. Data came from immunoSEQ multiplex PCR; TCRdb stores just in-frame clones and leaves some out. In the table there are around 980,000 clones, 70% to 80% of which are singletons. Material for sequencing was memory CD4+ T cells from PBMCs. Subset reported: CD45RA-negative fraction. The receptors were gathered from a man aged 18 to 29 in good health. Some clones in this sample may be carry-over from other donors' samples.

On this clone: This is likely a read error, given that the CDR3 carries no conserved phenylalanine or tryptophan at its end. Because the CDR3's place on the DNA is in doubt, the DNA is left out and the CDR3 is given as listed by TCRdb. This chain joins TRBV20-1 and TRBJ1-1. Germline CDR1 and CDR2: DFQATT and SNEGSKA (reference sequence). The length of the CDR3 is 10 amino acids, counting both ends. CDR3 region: CSAEAASGMV.

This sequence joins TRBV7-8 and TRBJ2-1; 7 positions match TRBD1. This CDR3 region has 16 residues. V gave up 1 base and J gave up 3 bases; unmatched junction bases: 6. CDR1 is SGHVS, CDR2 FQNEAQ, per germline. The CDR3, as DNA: TGTGCCAGCAGCTTAGGAGTAGGGGGCTTCTACAATGAGCAGTTCTTC. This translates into CASSLGVGGFYNEQFF.

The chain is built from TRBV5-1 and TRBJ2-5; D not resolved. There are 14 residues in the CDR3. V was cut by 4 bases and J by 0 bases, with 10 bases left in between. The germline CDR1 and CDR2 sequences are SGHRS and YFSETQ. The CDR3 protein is CASSLIQNQETQYF. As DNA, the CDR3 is TGCGCCAGCAGCCTTATACAGAACCAAGAGACCCAGTACTTC.

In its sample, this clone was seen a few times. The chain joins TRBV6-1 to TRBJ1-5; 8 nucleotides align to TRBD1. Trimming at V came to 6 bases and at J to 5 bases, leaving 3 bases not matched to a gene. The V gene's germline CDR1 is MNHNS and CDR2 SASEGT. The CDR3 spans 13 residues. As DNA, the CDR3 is TGTGCCAGCAGAGTGACAGGGGATCAGCCCCAGCATTTT. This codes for CASRVTGDQPQHF.

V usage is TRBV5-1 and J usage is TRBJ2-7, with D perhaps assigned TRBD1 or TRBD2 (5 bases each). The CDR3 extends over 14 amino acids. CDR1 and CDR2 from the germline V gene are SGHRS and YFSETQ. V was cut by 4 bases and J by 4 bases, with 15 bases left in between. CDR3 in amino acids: CASSRDRGEYEQYF. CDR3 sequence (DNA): TGCGCCAGCAGCAGAGACCGGGGCGAATACGAGCAGTACTTC. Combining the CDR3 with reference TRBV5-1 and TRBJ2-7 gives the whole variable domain KAGVTQTPRYLIKTRGQQVTLSCSPISGHRSVSWYQQTPGQGLQFLFEYFSETQRNKGNFPGRFSGRQFSNSRSEMNVSTLELGDSALYLCASSRDRGEYEQYFGPGTRLTVT.

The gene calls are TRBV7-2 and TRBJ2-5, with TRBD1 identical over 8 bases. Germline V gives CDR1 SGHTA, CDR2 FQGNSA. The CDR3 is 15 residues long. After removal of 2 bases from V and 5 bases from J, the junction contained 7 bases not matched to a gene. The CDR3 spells CASSLLGQGAETQYF. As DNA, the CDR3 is TGTGCCAGCAGCTTATTGGGGCAGGGGGCCGAGACCCAGTACTTC. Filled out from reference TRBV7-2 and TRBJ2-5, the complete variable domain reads GAGVSQSPSNKVTEKGKDVELRCDPISGHTALYWYRQSLGQGLEFLIYFQGNSAPDKSGLPSDRFSAERTGGSVSTLTIQRTQQEDSAVYLCASSLLGQGAETQYFGPGTRLLVL.

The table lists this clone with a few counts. Here the CDR3 reads CASSQDGASADTQYF. DNA for the CDR3: TGCGCCAGCAGCCAAGACGGAGCTAGCGCAGATACGCAGTATTTT. The chain recombines TRBV4-3 with TRBJ2-3; D is possibly TRBD2 (6 bases). The V end was cut by 0 bases, the J end by 4 bases, with 11 bases between. Germline lookup yields CDR1 LGHNA and CDR2 YSLEER. This CDR3 region has 15 residues.

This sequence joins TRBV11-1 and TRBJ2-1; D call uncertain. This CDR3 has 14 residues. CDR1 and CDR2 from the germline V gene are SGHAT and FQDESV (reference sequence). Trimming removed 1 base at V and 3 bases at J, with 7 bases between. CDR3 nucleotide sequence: TGTGCCAGCAGCTTAGAGGTAGTCTACAATGAGCAGTTCTTC. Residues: CASSLEVVYNEQFF.

DNA for the CDR3: TGTGCCAGCAGCTTGAAACGCCTCGGAGTGCTCGCGGACATTCAGTACTTC. It yields the protein CASSLKRLGVLADIQYF. The chain uses TRBV5-5 and TRBJ2-4; D is ambiguous. The V end lost 1 base, the J end lost 8 bases, and 22 bases lay between the germline ends. The CDR3 runs 17 residues. CDR1 is SGHKS, CDR2 YYEKEE, per germline (reference sequence).

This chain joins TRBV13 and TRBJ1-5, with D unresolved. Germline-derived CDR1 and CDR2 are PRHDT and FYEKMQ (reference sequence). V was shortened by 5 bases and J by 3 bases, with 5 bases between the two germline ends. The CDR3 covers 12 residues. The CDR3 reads CASSLLNQPQHF. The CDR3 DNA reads TGTGCCAGCAGCCTACTCAATCAGCCCCAGCATTTT.

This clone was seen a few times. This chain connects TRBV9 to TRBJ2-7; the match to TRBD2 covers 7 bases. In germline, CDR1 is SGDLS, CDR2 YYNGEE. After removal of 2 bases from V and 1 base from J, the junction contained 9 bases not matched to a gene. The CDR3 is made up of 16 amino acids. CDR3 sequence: CASSVTGTTRSYEQYF. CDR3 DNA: TGTGCCAGCAGCGTTACCGGGACTACCAGATCCTACGAGCAGTACTTC.

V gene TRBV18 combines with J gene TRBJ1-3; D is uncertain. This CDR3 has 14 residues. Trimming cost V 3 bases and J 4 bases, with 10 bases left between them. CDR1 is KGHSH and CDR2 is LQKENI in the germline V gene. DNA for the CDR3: TGTGCCAGCTCACCCGACCTACAGGGAAACACCATATATTTT. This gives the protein CASSPDLQGNTIYF.

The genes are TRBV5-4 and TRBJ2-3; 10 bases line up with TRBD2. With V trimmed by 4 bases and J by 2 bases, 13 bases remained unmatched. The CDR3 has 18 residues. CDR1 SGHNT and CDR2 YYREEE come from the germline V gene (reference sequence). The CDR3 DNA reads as TGTGCCAGCAGCCGGGGGCTAGCGGGAGTTCTCCTCACAGATACGCAGTATTTT. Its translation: CASSRGLAGVLLTDTQYF.

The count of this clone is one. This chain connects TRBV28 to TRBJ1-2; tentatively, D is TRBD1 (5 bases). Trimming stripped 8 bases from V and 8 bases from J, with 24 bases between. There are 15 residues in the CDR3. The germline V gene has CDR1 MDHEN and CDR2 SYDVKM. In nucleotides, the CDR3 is TGTGCCAGCCACGATCTCAGGGCGGGAACGATCGGCTACACCTTC. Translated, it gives CASHDLRAGTIGYTF.

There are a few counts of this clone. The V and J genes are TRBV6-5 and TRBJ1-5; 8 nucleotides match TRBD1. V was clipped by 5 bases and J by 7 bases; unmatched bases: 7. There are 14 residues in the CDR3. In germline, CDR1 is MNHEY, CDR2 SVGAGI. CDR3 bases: TGTGCCAGCAGTCCTCAGGGGGCAGGGCAGCCCCAGCATTTT. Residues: CASSPQGAGQPQHF.

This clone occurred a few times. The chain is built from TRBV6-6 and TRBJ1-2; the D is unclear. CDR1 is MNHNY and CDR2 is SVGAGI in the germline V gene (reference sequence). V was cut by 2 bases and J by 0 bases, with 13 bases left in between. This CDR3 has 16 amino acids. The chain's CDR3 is CASSYPSGIANYGYTF. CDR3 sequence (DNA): TGTGCCAGCAGTTACCCTTCGGGTATAGCTAACTATGGCTACACCTTC.

The CDR3 nucleotides read TGTGCCAGCAGTGGTCAGAGGGTAAGAGAGACCCAGTACTTC. Its translation: CASSGQRVRETQYF. V is TRBV28 and J is TRBJ2-5; possibly TRBD2 for D (5 bases). From germline, CDR1 is MDHEN and CDR2 SYDVKM. The ends were cut back, 5 bases at V and 4 bases at J, with 14 bases in the middle. The length of the CDR3 is 14 residues.

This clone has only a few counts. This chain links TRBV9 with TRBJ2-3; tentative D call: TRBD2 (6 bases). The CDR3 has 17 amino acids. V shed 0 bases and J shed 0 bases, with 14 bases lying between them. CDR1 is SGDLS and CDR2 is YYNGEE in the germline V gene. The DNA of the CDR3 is TGTGCCAGCAGCGTAGCGGTCGGGAGCGCGAGCACAGATACGCAGTATTTT. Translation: CASSVAVGSASTDTQYF.

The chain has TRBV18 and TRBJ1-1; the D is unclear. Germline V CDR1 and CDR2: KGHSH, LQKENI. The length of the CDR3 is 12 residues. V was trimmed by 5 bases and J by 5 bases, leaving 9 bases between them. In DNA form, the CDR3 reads TGTGCCAGCTCAACCAGTCTTACTGAAGCTTTCTTT. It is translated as CASSTSLTEAFF.

CDR3: CASSFNRARDTQYF. DNA of the CDR3: TGTGCCAGCAGCTTTAACAGGGCCAGAGATACGCAGTATTTT. The J gene is TRBJ2-3, the V gene TRBV11-2; D perhaps matches TRBD1 (6 bases). CDR3 length: 14 amino acids. Between the trimmed V and J ends, which lost 3 bases and 5 bases, there was a span of 12 bases. Germline lookup yields CDR1 SGHAT and CDR2 FQNNGV.

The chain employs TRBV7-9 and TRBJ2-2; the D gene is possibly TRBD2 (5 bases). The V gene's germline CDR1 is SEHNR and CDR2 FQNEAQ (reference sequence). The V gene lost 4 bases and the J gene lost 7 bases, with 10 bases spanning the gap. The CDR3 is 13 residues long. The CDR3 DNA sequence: TGTGCCAGCAGCTCTAGACGGGACGGGGAGCTGTTTTTT. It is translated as CASSSRRDGELFF.

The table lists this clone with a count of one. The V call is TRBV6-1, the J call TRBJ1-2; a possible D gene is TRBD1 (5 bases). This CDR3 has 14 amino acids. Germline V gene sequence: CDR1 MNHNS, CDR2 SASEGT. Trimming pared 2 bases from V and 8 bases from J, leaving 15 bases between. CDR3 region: CASSELAGNGGYTF. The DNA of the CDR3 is TGTGCCAGCAGTGAACTAGCAGGGAATGGGGGCTACACCTTC.

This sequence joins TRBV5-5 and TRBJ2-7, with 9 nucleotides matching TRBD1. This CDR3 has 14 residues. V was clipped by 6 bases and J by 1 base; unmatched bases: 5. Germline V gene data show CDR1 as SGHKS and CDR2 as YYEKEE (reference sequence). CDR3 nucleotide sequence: TGTGCCAGCATCCCACAGGGGGCGTCCTACGAGCAGTACTTC. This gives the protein CASIPQGASYEQYF.

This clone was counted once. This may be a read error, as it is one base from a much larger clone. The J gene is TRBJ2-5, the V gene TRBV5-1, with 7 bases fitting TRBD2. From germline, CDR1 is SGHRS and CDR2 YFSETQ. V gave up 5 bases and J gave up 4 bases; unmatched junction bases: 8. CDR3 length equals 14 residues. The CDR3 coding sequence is TGCGCCAGCAGGACTGGCGGGAGCCGAGAGACCCAGTACTTC. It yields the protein CASRTGGSRETQYF.